The clone carrying this TCR beta chain appeared a single time. Germline V gene lookup returns CDR1 SGHNT and CDR2 YYREEE (reference sequence). V lost 0 bases and J 3 bases, leaving 13 bases between the germline ends. CDR3 length equals 15 residues. This record comes from a study of control samples from healthy donors and cancer patients. Assay: immunoSEQ multiplex PCR; the TCRdb copy retains only in-frame clones and omits some. Altogether approximately 100,000 clones are present, 92% being singletons, with the ten largest covering about 3%. The sequence was obtained from a human donor in good health. The donor label of this sample is uncertain. The sequenced sample consisted of blood. The rearrangement links TRBV5-4 to TRBJ2-7; possibly TRBD2 for D (7 bases). CDR3 amino acids: CASSLGGGPIYEQYF. In nucleotides, the CDR3 is TGTGCCAGCAGCTTGGGGGGGGGCCCCATCTACGAGCAGTACTTC.